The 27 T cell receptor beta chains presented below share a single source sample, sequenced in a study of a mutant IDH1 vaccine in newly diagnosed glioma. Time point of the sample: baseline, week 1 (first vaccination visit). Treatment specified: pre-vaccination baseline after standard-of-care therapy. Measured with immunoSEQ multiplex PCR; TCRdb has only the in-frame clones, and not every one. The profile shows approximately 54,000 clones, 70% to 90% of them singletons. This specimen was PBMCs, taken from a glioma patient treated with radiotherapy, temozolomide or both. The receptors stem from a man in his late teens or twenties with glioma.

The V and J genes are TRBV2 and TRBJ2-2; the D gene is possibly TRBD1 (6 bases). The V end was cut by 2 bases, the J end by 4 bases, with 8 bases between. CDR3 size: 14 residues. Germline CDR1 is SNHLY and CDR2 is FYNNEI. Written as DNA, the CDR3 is TGTGCCAGCAGTGAACGCAGGGGCACCGGGGAGCTGTTTTTT. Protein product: CASSERRGTGELFF. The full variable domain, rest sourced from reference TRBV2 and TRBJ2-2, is EPEVTQTPSHQVTQMGQEVILRCVPISNHLYFYWYRQILGQKVEFLVSFYNNEISEKSEIFDDQFSVERPDGSNFTLKIRSTKLEDSAMYFCASSERRGTGELFFGEGSRLTVL.

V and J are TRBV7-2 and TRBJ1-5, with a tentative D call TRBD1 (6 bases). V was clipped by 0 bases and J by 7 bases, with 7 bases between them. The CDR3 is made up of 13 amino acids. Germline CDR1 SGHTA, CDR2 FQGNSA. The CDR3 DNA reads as TGTGCCAGCAGCTTAGCGCAGGGGCAGCCCCAGCATTTT. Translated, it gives CASSLAQGQPQHF.

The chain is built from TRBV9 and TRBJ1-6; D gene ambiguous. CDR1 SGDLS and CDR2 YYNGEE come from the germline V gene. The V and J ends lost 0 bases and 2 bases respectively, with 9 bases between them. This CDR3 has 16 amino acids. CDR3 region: CASSVEGDPYNSPLHF. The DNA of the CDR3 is TGTGCCAGCAGCGTAGAGGGAGACCCCTATAATTCACCCCTCCACTTT.

CDR3 nucleotides: TGTGCCTGGAGCTTATATAACACTGAAGCTTTCTTT. As protein: CAWSLYNTEAFF. The chain is built from TRBV30 and TRBJ1-1; D uncertain. The germline gives CDR1 GTSNPN, CDR2 SVGIG (reference sequence). Trimming removed 3 bases from V and 2 bases from J, with 7 bases in between. This CDR3 region has 12 residues.

CDR3 amino acids: CASSGQGTGTIYF. CDR3 in DNA: TGTGCCAGCAGCGGCCAGGGAACGGGCACCATATATTTT. The V call is TRBV14, the J call TRBJ1-3; D is perhaps TRBD1 (5 bases). The germline V gene has CDR1 SGHDN and CDR2 FVKESK. The V and J ends lost 5 bases and 9 bases respectively, with 14 bases between them. The CDR3 length is 13 residues. Using reference TRBV14 and TRBJ1-3 for the parts outside the CDR3, the full variable domain is EAGVTQFPSHSVIEKGQTVTLRCDPISGHDNLYWYRRVMGKEIKFLLHFVKESKQDESGMPNNRFLAERTGGTYSTLKVQPAELEDSGVYFCASSGQGTGTIYFGEGSWLTVV.

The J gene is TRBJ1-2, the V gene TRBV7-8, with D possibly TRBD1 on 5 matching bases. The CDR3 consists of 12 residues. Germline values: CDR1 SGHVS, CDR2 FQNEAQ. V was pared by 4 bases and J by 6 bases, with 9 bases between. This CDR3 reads CASSSGRNGYTF. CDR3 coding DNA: TGTGCCAGCAGCTCGGGACGAAATGGCTACACCTTC.

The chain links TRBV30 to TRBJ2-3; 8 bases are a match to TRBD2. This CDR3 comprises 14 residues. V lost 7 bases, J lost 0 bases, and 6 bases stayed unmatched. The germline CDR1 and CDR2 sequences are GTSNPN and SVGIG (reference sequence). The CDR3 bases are TGTGCCTCCATACTAGCGGTTAGCACAGATACGCAGTATTTT. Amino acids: CASILAVSTDTQYF.

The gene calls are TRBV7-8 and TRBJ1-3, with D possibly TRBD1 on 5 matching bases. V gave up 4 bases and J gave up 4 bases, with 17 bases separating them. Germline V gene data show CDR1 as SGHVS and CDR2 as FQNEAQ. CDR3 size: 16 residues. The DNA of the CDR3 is TGTGCCAGCAGCTCCCAGGGTGGGCAGAAGGGAAACACCATATATTTT. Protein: CASSSQGGQKGNTIYF. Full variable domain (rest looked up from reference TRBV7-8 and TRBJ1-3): GAGVSQSPRYKVAKRGQDVALRCDPISGHVSLFWYQQALGQGPEFLTYFQNEAQLDKSGLPSDRFFAERPEGSVSTLKIQRTQQEDSAVYLCASSSQGGQKGNTIYFGEGSWLTVV.

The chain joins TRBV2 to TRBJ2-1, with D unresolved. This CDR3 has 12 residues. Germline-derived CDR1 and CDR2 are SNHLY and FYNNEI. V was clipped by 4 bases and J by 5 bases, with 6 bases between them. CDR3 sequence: CASSGFHNEQFF. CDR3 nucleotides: TGTGCCAGCAGTGGGTTTCACAATGAGCAGTTCTTC. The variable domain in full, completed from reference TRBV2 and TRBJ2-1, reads EPEVTQTPSHQVTQMGQEVILRCVPISNHLYFYWYRQILGQKVEFLVSFYNNEISEKSEIFDDQFSVERPDGSNFTLKIRSTKLEDSAMYFCASSGFHNEQFFGPGTRLTVL.

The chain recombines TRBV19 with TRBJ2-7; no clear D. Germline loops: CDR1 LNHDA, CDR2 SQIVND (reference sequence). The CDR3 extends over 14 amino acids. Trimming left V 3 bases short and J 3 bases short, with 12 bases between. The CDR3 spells CASSIRNRDYEQYF. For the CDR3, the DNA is TGTGCCAGTAGTATTCGAAACAGAGACTACGAGCAGTACTTC.

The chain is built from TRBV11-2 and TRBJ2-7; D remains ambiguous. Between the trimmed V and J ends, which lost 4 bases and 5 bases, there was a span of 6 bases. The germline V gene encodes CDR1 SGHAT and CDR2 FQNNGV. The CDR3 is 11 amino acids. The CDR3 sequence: CASSSAHEQYF. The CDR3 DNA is TGTGCCAGCAGCTCAGCCCACGAGCAGTACTTC. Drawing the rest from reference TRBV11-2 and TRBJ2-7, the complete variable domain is EAGVAQSPRYKIIEKRQSVAFWCNPISGHATLYWYQQILGQGPKLLIQFQNNGVVDDSQLPKDRFSAERLKGVDSTLKIQPAKLEDSAVYLCASSSAHEQYFGPGTRLTVT.

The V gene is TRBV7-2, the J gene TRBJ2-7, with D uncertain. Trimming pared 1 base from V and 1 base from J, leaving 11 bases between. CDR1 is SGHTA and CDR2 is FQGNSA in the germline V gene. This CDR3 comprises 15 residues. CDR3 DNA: TGTGCCAGCAGCTTAGGAAGGTCGCCTTCCTACGAGCAGTACTTC. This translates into CASSLGRSPSYEQYF.

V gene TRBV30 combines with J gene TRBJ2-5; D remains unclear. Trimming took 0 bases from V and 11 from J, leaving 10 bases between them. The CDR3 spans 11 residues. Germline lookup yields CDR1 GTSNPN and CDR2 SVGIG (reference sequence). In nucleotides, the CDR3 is TGTGCCTGGAGTGTACCGGGTCAACAGTACTTC. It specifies CAWSVPGQQYF.

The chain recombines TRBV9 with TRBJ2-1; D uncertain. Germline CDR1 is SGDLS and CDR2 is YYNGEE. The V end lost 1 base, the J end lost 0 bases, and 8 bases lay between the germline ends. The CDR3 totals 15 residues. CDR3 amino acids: CASSVSGSSYNEQFF. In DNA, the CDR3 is TGTGCCAGCAGCGTAAGTGGAAGCTCCTACAATGAGCAGTTCTTC.

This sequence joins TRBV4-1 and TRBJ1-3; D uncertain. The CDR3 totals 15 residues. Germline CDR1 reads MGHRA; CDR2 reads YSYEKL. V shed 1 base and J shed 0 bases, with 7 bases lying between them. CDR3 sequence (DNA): TGCGCCAGCAGCCAAGTTTTGAGCTCTGGAAACACCATATATTTT. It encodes CASSQVLSSGNTIYF.

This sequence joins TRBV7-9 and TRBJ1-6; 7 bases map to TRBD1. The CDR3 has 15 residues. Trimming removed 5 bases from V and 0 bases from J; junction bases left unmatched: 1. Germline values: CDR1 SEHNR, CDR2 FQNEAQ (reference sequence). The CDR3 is CASSRTGSYNSPLHF. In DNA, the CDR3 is TGTGCCAGCAGCCGGACAGGCTCCTATAATTCACCCCTCCACTTT.

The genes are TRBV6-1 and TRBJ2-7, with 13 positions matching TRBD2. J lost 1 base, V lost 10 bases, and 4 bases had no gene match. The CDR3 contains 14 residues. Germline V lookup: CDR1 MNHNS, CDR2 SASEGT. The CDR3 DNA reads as TGTGCCACGTGGACTAGCGGGAGTTCCTACGAGCAGTACTTC. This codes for CATWTSGSSYEQYF.

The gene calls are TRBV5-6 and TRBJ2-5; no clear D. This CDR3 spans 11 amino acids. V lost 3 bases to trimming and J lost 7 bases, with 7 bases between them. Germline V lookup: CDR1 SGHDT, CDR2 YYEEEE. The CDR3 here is CASSSGRTQYF. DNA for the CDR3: TGTGCCAGCAGCTCCGGTAGGACCCAGTACTTC.

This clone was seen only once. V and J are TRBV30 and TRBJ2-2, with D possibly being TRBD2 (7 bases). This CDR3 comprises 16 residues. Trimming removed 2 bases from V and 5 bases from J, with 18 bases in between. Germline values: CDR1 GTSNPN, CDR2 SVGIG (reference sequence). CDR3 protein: CAWSIWGGRWTGELFF. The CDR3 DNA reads TGTGCCTGGAGTATCTGGGGGGGCCGTTGGACCGGGGAGCTGTTTTTT. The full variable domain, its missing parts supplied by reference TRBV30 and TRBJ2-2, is SQTIHQWPATLVQPVGSPLSLECTVEGTSNPNLYWYRQAAGRGLQLLFYSVGIGQISSEVPQNLSASRPQDRQFILSSKKLLLSDSGFYLCAWSIWGGRWTGELFFGEGSRLTVL.

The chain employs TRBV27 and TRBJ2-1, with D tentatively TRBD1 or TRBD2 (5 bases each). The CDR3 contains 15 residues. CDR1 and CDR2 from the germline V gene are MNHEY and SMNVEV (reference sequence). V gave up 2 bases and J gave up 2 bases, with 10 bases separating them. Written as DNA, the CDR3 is TGTGCCAGCAGTTTAGGGACCGGGACCTACAATGAGCAGTTCTTC. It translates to CASSLGTGTYNEQFF.

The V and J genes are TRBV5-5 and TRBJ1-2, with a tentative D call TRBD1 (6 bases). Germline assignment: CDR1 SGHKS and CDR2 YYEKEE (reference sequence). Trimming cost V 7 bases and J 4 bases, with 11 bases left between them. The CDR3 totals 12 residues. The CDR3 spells CASARGVYGYTF. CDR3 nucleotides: TGTGCCAGCGCGAGGGGGGTCTATGGCTACACCTTC.

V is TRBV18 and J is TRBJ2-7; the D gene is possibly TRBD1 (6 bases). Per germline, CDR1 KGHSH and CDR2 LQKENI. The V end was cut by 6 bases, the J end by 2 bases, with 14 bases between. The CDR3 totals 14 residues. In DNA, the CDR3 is TGTGCCAGCTCCCCCGACAGGTTGGCCTACGAGCAGTACTTC. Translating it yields CASSPDRLAYEQYF.

The CDR3 is CASSQTRIHSYGYTF. In nucleotides, the CDR3 is TGTGCCAGCAGTCAAACCCGGATTCATAGCTATGGCTACACCTTC. The rearrangement links TRBV6-5 to TRBJ1-2; D ambiguous. This CDR3 region has 15 residues. Trimming took 5 bases from V and 4 from J, leaving 17 bases between them. CDR1 MNHEY and CDR2 SVGAGI come from the germline V gene.

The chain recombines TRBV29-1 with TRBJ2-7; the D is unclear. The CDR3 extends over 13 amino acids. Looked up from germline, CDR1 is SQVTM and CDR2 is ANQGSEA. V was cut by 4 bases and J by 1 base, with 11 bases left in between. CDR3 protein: CSVGVLNSYEQYF. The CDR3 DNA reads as TGCAGCGTTGGAGTACTGAATTCCTACGAGCAGTACTTC.

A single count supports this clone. CDR3 region: CASSFSLLGNTEAFF. The DNA for the CDR3 is TGTGCCAGCAGCTTCTCTCTGCTGGGGAACACTGAAGCTTTCTTT. The rearrangement links TRBV7-9 to TRBJ1-1; the D is unclear. Trimming took 3 bases from V and 1 from J, leaving 12 bases between them. This CDR3 is 15 amino acids long. The V gene's germline CDR1 is SEHNR and CDR2 FQNEAQ (reference sequence).

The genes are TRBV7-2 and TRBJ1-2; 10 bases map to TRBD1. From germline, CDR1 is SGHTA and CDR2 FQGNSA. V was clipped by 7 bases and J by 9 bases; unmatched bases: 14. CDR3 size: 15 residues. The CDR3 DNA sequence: TGTGCCAGCACCGCAGTGACAGGGGGCATCTCTAGCTACACCTTC. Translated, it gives CASTAVTGGISSYTF.

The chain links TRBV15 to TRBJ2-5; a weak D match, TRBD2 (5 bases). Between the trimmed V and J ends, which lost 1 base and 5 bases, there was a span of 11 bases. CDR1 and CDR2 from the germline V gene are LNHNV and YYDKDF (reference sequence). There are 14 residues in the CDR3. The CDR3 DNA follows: TGTGCCACCAGCAGAGGTCCGGGATCCGAGACCCAGTACTTC. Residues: CATSRGPGSETQYF.